These T cell receptor beta chains were read from a single sample in a study of beta chain features in type 1 diabetes. Produced via immunoSEQ multiplex PCR; TCRdb's table is partial and in-frame only. The profile shows 200,000 to 300,000 clones, around 21% of them singletons. Sequenced material: naive CD4+ T cells from blood. The source is a woman between 40 and 50 years old with type 1 diabetes. Each CDR3 is given with its conserved first and last residue. A D gene is named only where the DNA matches it firmly. Only part of the rows carry a size: once, few, many, or a class if the clone is expanded.

V	size	J	D	DNA	CDR3
TRBV7-9	few	TRBJ2-7	TRBD1	TGTGCCAGCAGCTTAGGGGGGACAGCTCTGGGGCTGACCTACGAGCAGTACTTC	CASSLGGTALGLTYEQYF
TRBV9	NA	TRBJ2-1	NA	TGTGCCAGCCGGGGTCCGGTACTGGATGAGCAGTTCTTC	CASRGPVLDEQFF
TRBV4-3	few	TRBJ2-3	TRBD2	TGCGCCAGCAGCCAAGAGGAGGGACTAGCGTTTACGCAGTATTTT	CASSQEEGLAFTQYF
TRBV7-2	few	TRBJ2-5	NA	TGTGCCAGCAGCTTATCACGGGATGAGCAGACCCAGTACTTC	CASSLSRDEQTQYF
TRBV7-2	few	TRBJ1-4	NA	TGTGCCAGCAGCACCAGGACAGATGAAAAACTGTTTTTT	CASSTRTDEKLFF
TRBV10-3	few	TRBJ2-1	TRBD1	TGTGCCATCAGTGAGTCGACAGGGGTAGGCTACAATGAGCAGTTCTTC	CAISESTGVGYNEQFF
TRBV5-1	NA	TRBJ1-5	NA	TGCGCCAGCAGCTTGGACGGTGGCAATCAGCCCCAGCATTTT	CASSLDGGNQPQHF
TRBV7-3	few	TRBJ2-2	TRBD2	TGTGCCAGCAGACTTGGACTAGCGGACACCGGGGAGCTGTTTTTT	CASRLGLADTGELFF
TRBV5-4	NA	TRBJ2-5	TRBD1	TGTGCCAGCAGATATTGGACAGGCATGGGAGAGACCCAGTACTTC	CASRYWTGMGETQYF
TRBV27	NA	TRBJ2-7	NA	TGTGCCAGCAGTTTAAGGGGCCCGGCCTCCTACGAGCAGTACTTC	CASSLRGPASYEQYF
TRBV7-3	NA	TRBJ2-3	TRBD2	TGTGCCAGCAGCTTAACGGCGCTAGCGGGAGATACGCAGTATTTT	CASSLTALAGDTQYF
TRBV4-3	few	TRBJ1-1	NA	TGCGCCAGCAGCCAAGATAGGACCGACCCGGGGGGACCCGAAGCTTTCTTT	CASSQDRTDPGGPEAFF
TRBV29-1	few	TRBJ2-5	TRBD1	TGCAGCGCCCCGACAGGGGGATCTGTTGAGACCCAGTACTTC	CSAPTGGSVETQYF
TRBV4-3	NA	TRBJ2-2	NA	TGCGCCAGCAGCCAAGCCGGAGATGGTTTGGCGAACACCGGGGAGCTGTTTTTT	CASSQAGDGLANTGELFF
TRBV29-1	few	TRBJ2-1	TRBD2	TGCAGCCCAACCCGACTAGCGGGGGACAATGAGCAGTTCTTC	CSPTRLAGDNEQFF
TRBV30	NA	TRBJ1-5	NA	TGTGCCTGGAGTGTAGGGGTGGCGGCTCAGCCCCAGCATTTT	CAWSVGVAAQPQHF
TRBV4-3	few	TRBJ2-7	TRBD1	TGCGCCAGCAGCCAATTCCGACAGGGGATCGGTATAGGGCAGTACTTC	CASSQFRQGIGIGQYF
TRBV6-6	few	TRBJ1-2	NA	TGTGCCAGCACCCAACCCGAGCAGGGAAGCTACACCTTC	CASTQPEQGSYTF
TRBV9	NA	TRBJ2-3	NA	TGTGCCAGCAGCGTAGTAACGGAGGCAACCACAGATACGCAGTATTTT	CASSVVTEATTDTQYF
TRBV2	few	TRBJ1-2	TRBD1	TGTGCCAGCAGTGAAATACCGGGACAGGGGTACGGCTACACCTTC	CASSEIPGQGYGYTF
TRBV7-2	few	TRBJ2-2	TRBD1	TGTGCCAGCAGCTTCGTGGGACAGGGGGCTGCCGGGGAGCTGTTTTTT	CASSFVGQGAAGELFF
TRBV18	few	TRBJ1-5	TRBD1	TGTGCCAGCTCACCGGGGACAGCGGGTCAGCCCCAGCATTTT	CASSPGTAGQPQHF
TRBV7-2	few	TRBJ1-1	NA	TGTGCCAGCAGCCCACAGCAGGACACTGAAGCTTTCTTT	CASSPQQDTEAFF
TRBV4-1	NA	TRBJ2-4	TRBD2	TGCGCCAGCAGCCCTACGACTAGCGGGAGTGCCAAAAACATTCAGTACTTC	CASSPTTSGSAKNIQYF
TRBV4-2	few	TRBJ1-2	NA	TGTGCCAGCAGCCAAGCCTGGGGGGACCCTGAAGGCTATGGCTACACCTTC	CASSQAWGDPEGYGYTF
TRBV6-5	few	TRBJ1-2	NA	TGTGCCAGCAGCTCCACATCCCAGGGCGACTATGGCTACACCTTC	CASSSTSQGDYGYTF
TRBV29-1	few	TRBJ2-2	NA	TGCAGCGTTGGGACCGGGATGGGAGCCGGGGAGCTGTTTTTT	CSVGTGMGAGELFF
TRBV7-2	few	TRBJ1-3	NA	TGTGCCAGCAGCCCCAGGACAGTCTTCGGAAACACCATATATTTT	CASSPRTVFGNTIYF
TRBV5-4	NA	TRBJ2-3	NA	TGTGCCAGCAGCACCCGGGAGGATACGCAGTATTTT	CASSTREDTQYF
TRBV6-5	NA	TRBJ2-7	NA	TGTGCCAGCAGCCTGACAGCCAAGAGCTCCTACGAGCAGTACTTC	CASSLTAKSSYEQYF
TRBV6-5	NA	TRBJ2-1	TRBD2	TGTGCCAGCAGTTACTCCCCGGGACTAGCCTATGAGCAGTTCTTC	CASSYSPGLAYEQFF
TRBV9	few	TRBJ1-2	TRBD1	TGTGCCAGCAGCGTTGGTGGACAGGACTTTAACTATGGCTACACCTTC	CASSVGGQDFNYGYTF
TRBV29-1	few	TRBJ2-7	TRBD1	TGCAGCGTTGTCCCCGGGACAGGGAAGGCCTACGAGCAGTACTTC	CSVVPGTGKAYEQYF
TRBV18	NA	TRBJ2-4	TRBD1	TGTGCCAGCTCACCGGGGACAGGGGAAAACATTCAGTACTTC	CASSPGTGENIQYF
TRBV5-4	NA	TRBJ2-3	TRBD2	TGTGCCAGCAGAAGGGGACTAGCGGACACAGATACGCAGTATTTT	CASRRGLADTDTQYF
TRBV28	NA	TRBJ1-5	TRBD1	TGTGCCAGCAGCCGGGACAGTAATCAGCCCCAGCATTTT	CASSRDSNQPQHF
TRBV4-1	NA	TRBJ2-7	NA	TGCGCCAGCAGCCAGGGGAGGTTCAACGAGCAGTACTTC	CASSQGRFNEQYF
TRBV7-9	few	TRBJ2-7	TRBD2	TGTGCCCTCACGGGGGGTCAAAACGAGCAGTACTTC	CALTGGQNEQYF
TRBV30	few	TRBJ2-1	NA	TGTGCCTGGAGTGTACCTCGAATCGGGTGGCAGTTCTTC	CAWSVPRIGWQFF
TRBV27	few	TRBJ2-7	NA	TGTGCCAGCAGTTTATCCCTAGCGTCATACGAGCAGTACTTC	CASSLSLASYEQYF
TRBV5-4	few	TRBJ2-1	NA	TGTGCCAGCAGCTTGGCGGGGATTGTGAGCGACCTCAATGAGCAGTTCTTC	CASSLAGIVSDLNEQFF
TRBV11-1	NA	TRBJ2-5	TRBD1	TGTGCCAGCAGCTTGGACAGGTTAATGCAGACCCAGTACTTC	CASSLDRLMQTQYF
TRBV5-1	NA	TRBJ1-1	TRBD1	TGCGCCAGCAGCTTCGGACAGGGGACTGAAGCTTTCTTT	CASSFGQGTEAFF
TRBV28	NA	TRBJ2-7	TRBD1	TGTGCCAGCAGTTTATACTTGGGACAGGGTGACTACGAGCAGTACTTC	CASSLYLGQGDYEQYF
TRBV6-1	NA	TRBJ1-6	TRBD1	TGTGCCAGCAGTGGGACAGGGAAGATTTCACCCCTCCACTTT	CASSGTGKISPLHF
TRBV19	NA	TRBJ2-4	NA	TGTGCCAGTACCTCCGCCAAAAACATTCAGTACTTC	CASTSAKNIQYF
TRBV19	few	TRBJ2-5	NA	TGTGCCAGTAGTCCCGACAGGAACCAAGAGACCCAGTACTTC	CASSPDRNQETQYF
TRBV5-6	few	TRBJ2-1	TRBD1	TGTGCCAGCAGCTACAGGGGGACCTACAATGAGCAGTTCTTC	CASSYRGTYNEQFF
TRBV5-1	NA	TRBJ1-1	TRBD1	TGCGCCAGCAGCCCAAGACAGGGCACTGAAGCTTTCTTT	CASSPRQGTEAFF
TRBV7-2	NA	TRBJ2-7	TRBD2	TGTGCCAGCAGCTCCTCGGGACTAGCGGGCGAGCAGTACTTC	CASSSSGLAGEQYF